Each of the 31 T cell receptor beta chains below was sequenced from the same sample in a study. From the 5' RACE reads, TCRdb called clonotypes with MiXCR, one entry per CDR3 protein. Here the sample spans about 8,200 distinct CDR3 sequences, about two thirds being singletons. The sample consisted of tumor-infiltrating naive CD4+ T cells sorted from the breast tumor. Subset in this sample: naive CD4+ T cells, CD4+CD45RA+CD25-. The source of these receptors is a female donor with breast cancer.

Only a few counts were recorded for this clonotype. V usage is TRBV5-1 and J usage is TRBJ2-1, with 12 positions matching TRBD2. Germline lookup yields CDR1 SGHRS and CDR2 YFSETQ. V was clipped by 0 bases and J by 7 bases; unmatched bases: 5. This CDR3 spans 16 amino acids. CDR3 amino acids: CASSLGGLAGFNEQFF. The CDR3 bases are TGCGCCAGCAGCTTGGGTGGACTAGCGGGATTTAATGAGCAGTTCTTC.

V usage is TRBV20-1 and J usage is TRBJ2-1, with 9 bases identical to TRBD2. The CDR3 covers 14 residues. J gave up 4 bases and V 2 bases, and 3 bases lay outside the gene matches. Germline loops: CDR1 DFQATT, CDR2 SNEGSKA (reference sequence). CDR3 sequence reads: CSARRLAEYNEQFF. The CDR3 region has the DNA TGCAGTGCTAGACGACTAGCGGAGTACAATGAGCAGTTCTTC.

Only a few counts were recorded for this clonotype. The genes are TRBV6-6 and TRBJ2-3, with a weak D call TRBD2 (6 bases). CDR1 and CDR2 from the germline V gene are MNHNY and SVGAGI (reference sequence). The CDR3 length is 15 residues. The V gene lost 5 bases and the J gene lost 0 bases, with 12 bases spanning the gap. CDR3 protein: CASSRAGTSTDTQYF. The DNA of the CDR3 is TGTGCCAGCAGTAGAGCGGGTACTAGCACAGATACGCAGTATTTT.

V is TRBV7-9 and J is TRBJ2-3, with D possibly matching TRBD2 (6 bases). V was cut by 5 bases and J by 4 bases, with 19 bases left in between. CDR1 and CDR2 from the germline V gene are SEHNR and FQNEAQ (reference sequence). CDR3 length equals 16 residues. CDR3 region: CASSPTGTLGADTQYF. CDR3 DNA sequence: TGTGCCAGCAGCCCAACCGGGACTCTCGGCGCAGATACGCAGTATTTT.

This clonotype turned up a few times. V usage is TRBV9 and J usage is TRBJ1-1, with a tentative D call TRBD1 (5 bases). The CDR3 length is 15 residues. Per germline, CDR1 SGDLS and CDR2 YYNGEE. Deletions cut 2 bases from V and 1 base from J, with 12 bases between. The CDR3 sequence is CASSVGAAGNTEAFF. The CDR3, as DNA: TGTGCCAGCAGCGTCGGGGCAGCGGGGAACACTGAAGCTTTCTTT.

This chain connects TRBV11-1 to TRBJ2-3, with 7 bases fitting TRBD2. In germline, CDR1 is SGHAT, CDR2 FQDESV (reference sequence). The CDR3 has 15 residues. V shed 5 bases, J shed 1 base, and the junction held 6 bases outside the gene matches. The CDR3 DNA is TGTGCCAGCAGCAAGGGACTATCCGGCACAGATACGCAGTATTTT. Amino acid sequence: CASSKGLSGTDTQYF.

A remark on this clonotype: A much bigger clone sits one base away, suggesting this may be a read error. The chain combines TRBV20-1 with TRBJ2-5, with D possibly TRBD2 on 5 matching bases. CDR3 length: 13 residues. Germline V gene lookup returns CDR1 DFQATT and CDR2 SNEGSKA (reference sequence). With 1 base removed from V and 1 base from J, the gap between germline ends came to 7 bases. The CDR3 DNA is TGCAGTGCTAGAGTGCGGGTCCAAGAGACCCAGTACTTC. Its protein product is CSARVRVQETQYF.

The CDR3 spells CSARGPMEMSTAQYF. In DNA form, the CDR3 reads TGCAGTGCTAGAGGCCCCATGGAGATGAGCACTGCGCAGTATTTT. The chain employs TRBV20-1 and TRBJ2-3; D gene unclear. From germline, CDR1 is DFQATT and CDR2 SNEGSKA (reference sequence). The CDR3 sequence is 15 residues long. Between the trimmed V and J ends, which lost 1 base and 10 bases, there was a span of 21 bases.

With regard to this clonotype: Lacking the conserved final phenylalanine or tryptophan, this CDR3 likely reflects a read error. The CDR3 is CASSKWDTHYEQYL. The DNA of the CDR3 is TGTGCCAGCAGTAAATGGGACACCCACTACGAGCAGTACCTC. V usage is TRBV12-3 or TRBV12-4 and J usage is TRBJ2-7; tentative D call: TRBD1 (6 bases). The CDR3 sequence is 14 residues long. Trimming took 5 bases from V and 3 from J, leaving 14 bases between them.

The rearrangement links TRBV20-1 to TRBJ2-1; TRBD2 might be the D (5 bases). The V and J ends lost 5 bases and 7 bases respectively, with 15 bases between them. The germline gives CDR1 DFQATT, CDR2 SNEGSKA (reference sequence). This CDR3 is 13 amino acids long. CDR3 loop: CSADLARSNEQFF. The CDR3 DNA reads as TGCAGTGCTGACCTAGCAAGGAGTAATGAGCAGTTCTTC.

The rearrangement links TRBV10-2 to TRBJ1-5; the D is unclear. CDR3 size: 14 residues. Trimming stripped 6 bases from V and 3 bases from J, with 12 bases between. Germline CDR1 reads WSHSY; CDR2 reads SAAADI. CDR3 sequence (DNA): TGCGCCAGCAGCCTGGGTACAGTCAATCAGCCCCAGCATTTT. Amino acids: CASSLGTVNQPQHF.

The V and J genes are TRBV12-3 or TRBV12-4 and TRBJ1-5; D might be TRBD1 (5 bases). The CDR3 covers 13 residues. V was cut by 4 bases and J by 7 bases, with 11 bases left in between. The CDR3, as DNA: TGTGCCAGCAGTTGGGGCCAGAGGCAGCCCCAGCATTTT. This sequence encodes CASSWGQRQPQHF.

V and J are TRBV5-1 and TRBJ1-4; D call uncertain. Trimming shortened V by 7 bases and J by 0 bases, and 7 bases separated the two germline ends. Germline V gene lookup returns CDR1 SGHRS and CDR2 YFSETQ. The CDR3 sequence is 13 residues long. CDR3 nucleotide sequence: TGCGCCAGCGCAGTAACAACTAATGAAAAACTGTTTTTT. Amino acid sequence: CASAVTTNEKLFF.

This clonotype was picked up a small number of times. This chain uses TRBV5-1 with TRBJ1-2, with D possibly TRBD1 on 6 matching bases. The germline V gene has CDR1 SGHRS and CDR2 YFSETQ. Trimming left V 0 bases short and J 7 bases short, with 13 bases between. The length of the CDR3 is 14 residues. In DNA, the CDR3 is TGCGCCAGCAGCTTGGACACAGGGTCTATTGGCTACACCTTC. This codes for CASSLDTGSIGYTF.

This clonotype was counted only a few times. V usage is TRBV5-1 and J usage is TRBJ2-1; D may be TRBD1 or TRBD2 (6 bases each). This CDR3 has 13 residues. Trimming cost V 4 bases and J 6 bases, with 11 bases left between them. CDR1 and CDR2 from the germline V gene are SGHRS and YFSETQ. CDR3 coding DNA: TGCGCCAGCAGCCCGGGGGCCGCCAATGAGCAGTTCTTC. As protein: CASSPGAANEQFF.

This clonotype has only a few counts. The V gene is TRBV2, the J gene TRBJ2-3; 15 nucleotides match TRBD2. J gave up 6 bases and V 5 bases, and 6 bases lay outside the gene matches. The CDR3 consists of 16 residues. CDR1 SNHLY and CDR2 FYNNEI come from the germline V gene. CDR3 DNA: TGTGCCAGCAGTACAATCGGGACTAGCGGGAGGGATACGCAGTATTTT. Residues: CASSTIGTSGRDTQYF.

The chain carries TRBV7-6 and TRBJ2-1, with D possibly being TRBD2 (5 bases). V gave up 3 bases and J gave up 7 bases, with 19 bases separating them. The CDR3 runs to 16 residues. Per germline, CDR1 SGHVS and CDR2 FNYEAQ. The CDR3 reads CASSFVGDRDGNEQFF. The CDR3 DNA is TGTGCCAGCAGCTTTGTTGGAGATCGGGATGGGAATGAGCAGTTCTTC.

This clonotype has just one count. The chain has TRBV5-1 and TRBJ2-5; TRBD1 or TRBD2 may be the D gene (6 bases each). This CDR3 contains 14 residues. Trimming pared 1 base from V and 4 bases from J, leaving 11 bases between. CDR1 is SGHRS, CDR2 YFSETQ, per germline. CDR3 sequence reads: CASSLRGDRETQYF. In DNA, the CDR3 is TGCGCCAGCAGCTTGAGGGGGGACCGAGAGACCCAGTACTTC.

This chain joins TRBV20-1 and TRBJ2-4; the match to TRBD1 covers 8 bases. The junction had 5 bases not matched to a gene; V was cut back by 5 bases and J by 2 bases. This CDR3 region has 14 residues. CDR1 DFQATT and CDR2 SNEGSKA come from the germline V gene (reference sequence). CDR3 residues: CSAYQGATKNIQYF. The CDR3, as DNA: TGCAGTGCTTACCAGGGGGCAACCAAAAACATTCAGTACTTC.

The rearrangement uses TRBV13 and TRBJ2-7; 10 nucleotides line up with TRBD2. The length of the CDR3 is 16 residues. CDR1 is PRHDT, CDR2 FYEKMQ, per germline (reference sequence). The ends lost 5 bases at V and 1 base at J; junction bases unmatched: 8. The CDR3 DNA reads TGTGCCAGCAGCGCTCCCAGGACTAGCGGATCCTACGAGCAGTACTTC. Translating gives CASSAPRTSGSYEQYF. Looking up the rest from reference TRBV13 and TRBJ2-7 gives the full variable domain: AAGVIQSPRHLIKEKRETATLKCYPIPRHDTVYWYQQGPGQDPQFLISFYEKMQSDKGSIPDRFSAQQFSDYHSELNMSSLELGDSALYFCASSAPRTSGSYEQYFGPGTRLTVT.

The genes are TRBV7-2 and TRBJ2-3, with D unresolved. Trimming left V 3 bases short and J 6 bases short, with 10 bases between. Germline V gives CDR1 SGHTA, CDR2 FQGNSA. This CDR3 has 13 residues. DNA of the CDR3: TGTGCCAGCAGCTTTAACAGAAGGGATACGCAGTATTTT. This translates into CASSFNRRDTQYF.

The rearrangement links TRBV4-2 to TRBJ1-4; a weak D match, TRBD1 (5 bases). The CDR3 loop spans 15 amino acids. Germline V lookup: CDR1 LGHNA, CDR2 YNFKEQ. The ends were cut back, 1 base at V and 8 bases at J, with 14 bases in the middle. The CDR3 reads CASSQVEGLEEKLFF. The CDR3 bases are TGTGCCAGCAGCCAAGTGGAGGGGCTTGAGGAAAAACTGTTTTTT.

V is TRBV12-5 and J is TRBJ2-1; a weak D match, TRBD1 (6 bases). The CDR3 spans 13 residues. Germline values: CDR1 LGHNT, CDR2 FRNRAP. V lost 0 bases and J 8 bases, leaving 8 bases between the germline ends. CDR3 region: CASGLVGQYEQFF. The CDR3 DNA reads as TGTGCTAGTGGTTTGGTAGGACAGTATGAGCAGTTCTTC.

There are a few counts of this clonotype. The chain has TRBV4-2 and TRBJ2-2; 8 bases fit TRBD1. The CDR3 covers 14 residues. Per germline, CDR1 LGHNA and CDR2 YNFKEQ. The J segment lost 6 bases and the V segment lost 3 bases, leaving 3 bases of the junction unmatched. The DNA for the CDR3 is TGTGCCAGCAGCCACCCAGGGGGCGCCGGGGAGCTGTTTTTT. Its translation is CASSHPGGAGELFF.

V gene TRBV20-1 combines with J gene TRBJ2-5; 10 nucleotides align to TRBD1. With V trimmed by 5 bases and J by 6 bases, 6 bases remained unmatched. Germline CDR1 is DFQATT and CDR2 is SNEGSKA (reference sequence). There are 13 residues in the CDR3. The CDR3 DNA sequence: TGCAGTGCTTGGACAGGGGGTACCCAGACCCAGTACTTC. Translating gives CSAWTGGTQTQYF.

The DNA for the CDR3 is TGTGCCAGCAGCCACAGACCATTGACTAGCGGGAGTAGTTACGAGCAGTACTTC. This gives the protein CASSHRPLTSGSSYEQYF. The chain combines TRBV7-6 with TRBJ2-7; 12 positions match TRBD2. Germline CDR1 reads SGHVS; CDR2 reads FNYEAQ. This CDR3 region has 18 residues. V dropped 5 bases and J dropped 4; count of bases not matched to a gene: 15.

J is TRBJ2-3 and V is TRBV11-2; TRBD2 is a possible D gene (6 bases). The CDR3 consists of 16 residues. The V gene's germline CDR1 is SGHAT and CDR2 FQNNGV. V was trimmed by 3 bases and J by 3 bases, leaving 16 bases between them. The CDR3 DNA sequence: TGTGCCAGCAGCTTGGAGGGGCAAGGACCAACAGATACGCAGTATTTT. Its protein product is CASSLEGQGPTDTQYF.

In nucleotides, the CDR3 is TGTGCCAGTAGCAGCCTCTTGGGGCATCACGAGCAGTACTTC. Amino acids: CASSSLLGHHEQYF. V is TRBV19 and J is TRBJ2-7; D might be TRBD1 (5 bases). The CDR3 covers 14 residues. From germline, CDR1 is LNHDA and CDR2 SQIVND (reference sequence). V was clipped by 6 bases and J by 5 bases, with 17 bases between them.

This clonotype has just a few counts. The rearrangement uses TRBV20-1 and TRBJ1-3; D may be TRBD1 (5 bases). The V and J ends lost 3 bases and 4 bases respectively, with 13 bases between them. Germline values: CDR1 DFQATT, CDR2 SNEGSKA (reference sequence). The CDR3 contains 14 residues. The CDR3 loop is CSASGGDSGNTIYF. The DNA for the CDR3 is TGCAGTGCTAGTGGGGGGGACTCAGGAAACACCATATATTTT.

The rearrangement links TRBV6-6 to TRBJ1-2; D is unclear. Germline CDR1 is MNHNY and CDR2 is SVGAGI (reference sequence). CDR3 length: 13 amino acids. Trimming removed 0 bases from V and 3 bases from J, with 5 bases in between. CDR3 sequence (DNA): TGTGCCAGCAGTTACTCCGGGGACTATGGCTACACCTTC. Protein sequence: CASSYSGDYGYTF.

The V gene is TRBV7-3, the J gene TRBJ2-5, with TRBD1 identical over 11 bases. CDR1 is SGHTA, CDR2 FQGTGA, per germline. The CDR3 extends over 14 amino acids. The junction had 7 bases not matched to a gene; V was cut back by 8 bases and J by 5 bases. As DNA, the CDR3 is TGTGCCAGCCACGGACAGGGGGCGGGTGAGACCCAGTACTTC. It translates to CASHGQGAGETQYF.